This TCR beta chain stems from a study of PD-1 blockade in classical Hodgkin lymphoma. Specified time point: cycle 4 day 1 (C4D1), after less than 7 weeks of nivolumab. Every patient relapsed after autologous stem cell transplantation, and brentuximab vedotin exposure varied. Under best response, outcomes were complete response, partial response or progressive disease. Sequencing was performed with immunoSEQ multiplex PCR; in TCRdb, only in-frame clones are kept and a portion is missing. The repertoire holds some 34,000 clones, approximately 68% seen once, with around 3.7% in the top ten. Broader study findings: Patients starting nivolumab less than 1 year after ASCT had lower diversity and were excluded from later analyses. Healthy donors reportedly exceeded newly diagnosed patients in baseline TCR diversity. It was among complete responders that baseline diversity resembled that of newly diagnosed patients.

CDR3 size: 15 residues. The V and J ends lost 3 bases and 1 base respectively, with 12 bases between them. Looked up from germline, CDR1 is SEHNR and CDR2 is FQNEAQ (reference sequence). Details on this clone: Its specificity is unknown.

The sequence was obtained from a human donor with classical Hodgkin lymphoma. The chain combines TRBV7-9 with TRBJ1-1; a possible D gene is TRBD1 (5 bases). The source material was peripheral blood mononuclear cells (PBMCs), sampled before the fourth cycle of nivolumab. CDR3 bases: TGTGCCAGCAGCTTGAGGGGCCCTTCGAACACTGAAGCTTTCTTT. Its translation: CASSLRGPSNTEAFF.